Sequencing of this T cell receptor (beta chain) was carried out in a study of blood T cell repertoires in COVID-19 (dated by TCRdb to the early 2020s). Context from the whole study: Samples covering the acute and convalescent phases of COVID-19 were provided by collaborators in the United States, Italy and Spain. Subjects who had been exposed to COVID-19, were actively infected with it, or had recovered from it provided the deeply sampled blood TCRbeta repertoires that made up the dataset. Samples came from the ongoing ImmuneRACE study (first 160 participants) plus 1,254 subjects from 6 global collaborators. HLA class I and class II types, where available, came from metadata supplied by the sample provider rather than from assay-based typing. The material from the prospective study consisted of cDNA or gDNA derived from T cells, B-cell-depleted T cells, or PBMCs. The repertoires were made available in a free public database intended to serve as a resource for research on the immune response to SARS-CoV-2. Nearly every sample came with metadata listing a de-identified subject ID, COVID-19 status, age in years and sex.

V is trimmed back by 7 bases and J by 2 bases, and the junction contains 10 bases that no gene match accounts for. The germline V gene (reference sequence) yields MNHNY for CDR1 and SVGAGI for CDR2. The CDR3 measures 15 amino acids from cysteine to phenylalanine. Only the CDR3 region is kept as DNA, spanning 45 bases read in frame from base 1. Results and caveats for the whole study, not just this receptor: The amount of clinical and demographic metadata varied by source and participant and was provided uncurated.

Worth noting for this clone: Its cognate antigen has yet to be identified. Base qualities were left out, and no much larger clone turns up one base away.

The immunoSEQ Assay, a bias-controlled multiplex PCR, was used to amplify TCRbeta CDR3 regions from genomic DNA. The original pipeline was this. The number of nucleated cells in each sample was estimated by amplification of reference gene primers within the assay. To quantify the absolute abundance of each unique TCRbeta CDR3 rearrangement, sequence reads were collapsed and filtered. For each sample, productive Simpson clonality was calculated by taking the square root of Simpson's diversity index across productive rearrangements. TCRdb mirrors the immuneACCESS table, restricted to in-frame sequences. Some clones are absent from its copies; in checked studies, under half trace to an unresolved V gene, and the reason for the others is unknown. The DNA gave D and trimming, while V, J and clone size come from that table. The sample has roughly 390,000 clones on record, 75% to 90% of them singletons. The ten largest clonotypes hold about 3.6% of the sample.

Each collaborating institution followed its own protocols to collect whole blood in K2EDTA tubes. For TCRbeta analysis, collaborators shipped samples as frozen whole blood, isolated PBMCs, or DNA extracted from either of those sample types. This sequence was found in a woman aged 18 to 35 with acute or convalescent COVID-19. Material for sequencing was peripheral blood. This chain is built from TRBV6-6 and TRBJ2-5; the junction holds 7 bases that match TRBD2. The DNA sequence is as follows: TGTGCCAGCACGCGCAGTGCGGGGGTACAAGAGACCCAGTACTTC. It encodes CASTRSAGVQETQYF.